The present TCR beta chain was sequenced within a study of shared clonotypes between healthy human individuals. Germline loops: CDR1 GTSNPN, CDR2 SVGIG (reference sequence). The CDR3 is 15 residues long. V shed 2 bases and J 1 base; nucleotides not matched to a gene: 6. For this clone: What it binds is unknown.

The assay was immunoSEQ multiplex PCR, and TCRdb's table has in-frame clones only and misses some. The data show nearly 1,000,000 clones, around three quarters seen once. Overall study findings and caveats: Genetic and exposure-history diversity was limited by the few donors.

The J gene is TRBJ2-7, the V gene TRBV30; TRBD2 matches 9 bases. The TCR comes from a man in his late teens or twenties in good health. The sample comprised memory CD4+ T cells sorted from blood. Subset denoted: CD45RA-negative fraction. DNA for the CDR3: TGTGCCTGGAGTCCCGCGGGGGGGAGTTCCTACGAGCAGTACTTC. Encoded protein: CAWSPAGGSSYEQYF.